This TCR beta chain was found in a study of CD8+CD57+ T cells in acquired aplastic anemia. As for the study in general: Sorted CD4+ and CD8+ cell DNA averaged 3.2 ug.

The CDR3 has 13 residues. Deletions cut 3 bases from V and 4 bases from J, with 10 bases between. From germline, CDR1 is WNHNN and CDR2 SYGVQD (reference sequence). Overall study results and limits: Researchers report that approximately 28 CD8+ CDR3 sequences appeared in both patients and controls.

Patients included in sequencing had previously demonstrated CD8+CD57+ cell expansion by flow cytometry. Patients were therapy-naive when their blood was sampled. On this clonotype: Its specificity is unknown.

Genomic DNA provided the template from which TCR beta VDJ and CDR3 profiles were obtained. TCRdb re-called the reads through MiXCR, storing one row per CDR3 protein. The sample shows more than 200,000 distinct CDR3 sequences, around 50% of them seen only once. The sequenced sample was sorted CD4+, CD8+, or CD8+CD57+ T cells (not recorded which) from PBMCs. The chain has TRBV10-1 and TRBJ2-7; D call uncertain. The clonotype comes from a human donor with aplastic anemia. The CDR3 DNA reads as TGCGCCAGCAGTGATGAGGCAGAGTACGAGCAGTACTTC. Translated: CASSDEAEYEQYF.